Following are 14 T cell receptor beta chains from one sample sequenced in a study of blood T cell repertoires in COVID-19. The method was immunoSEQ multiplex PCR; TCRdb's version includes in-frame clones alone and lacks a portion of them. The top ten hold around 0.99% of the sample, which has some 250,000 clones, roughly 91% seen once. The sequenced sample was peripheral blood. The receptors were sampled from a woman aged 40 to 50 who had recovered from COVID-19.

This clone was observed once. The V call is TRBV3-1 (or the pseudogene TRBV3-2), the J call TRBJ2-1; TRBD2 matches at 7 bases. Germline CDR1 is LGHDT and CDR2 is YNNKEL (reference sequence). V shed 4 bases and J 5 bases; nucleotides not matched to a gene: 11. This CDR3 is 16 amino acids long. The CDR3 DNA follows: TGTGCCAGCAGCCGCCCGGGACTACCAGCAAACAATGAGCAGTTCTTC. Translation: CASSRPGLPANNEQFF.

The gene calls are TRBV3-1 (or the pseudogene TRBV3-2) and TRBJ2-5, with TRBD2 matching 7 bases. Germline values: CDR1 LGHDT, CDR2 YNNKEL (reference sequence). The J segment lost 5 bases and the V segment lost 1 base, leaving 7 bases of the junction unmatched. This CDR3 contains 15 residues. CDR3 region: CASSQGGTILETQYF. The CDR3 DNA reads TGTGCCAGCAGCCAAGGGGGGACTATCCTCGAGACCCAGTACTTC.

This clone was seen a single time. The V call is TRBV4-2, the J call TRBJ1-1; D gene ambiguous. The germline V and J ends were trimmed by 2 bases and 1 base, with 11 bases remaining between them. CDR3 length: 15 amino acids. Germline values: CDR1 LGHNA, CDR2 YNFKEQ. In nucleotides, the CDR3 is TGTGCCAGCAGCCAACCCTCACTTGGGAACACTGAAGCTTTCTTT. Its translation: CASSQPSLGNTEAFF.

The V and J genes are TRBV7-2 and TRBJ1-4; TRBD1 matches 8 bases. The V segment lost 5 bases and the J segment 3 bases; nucleotides outside the gene matches: 11. The CDR3 sequence is 17 residues long. Germline V CDR1 and CDR2: SGHTA, FQGNSA. The CDR3 coding sequence is TGTGCCAGCAGCACCGGGGAAAGACAGGGGCCTAATGAAAAACTGTTTTTT. Translation gives CASSTGERQGPNEKLFF.

The chain joins TRBV30 to TRBJ1-1; 8 positions match TRBD1. The CDR3 is 9 residues long. Germline trimming cut 8 bases from V and 11 bases from J; bases unmatched to any gene: 4. CDR1 GTSNPN and CDR2 SVGIG come from the germline V gene (reference sequence). The CDR3 loop reads CAGQGWAFF. For the CDR3, the DNA is TGTGCCGGACAGGGTTGGGCTTTCTTT.

The chain uses TRBV25-1 and TRBJ2-2, with D perhaps TRBD1 (5 bases). V was cut by 6 bases and J by 3 bases, with 11 bases left in between. CDR3 length: 14 amino acids. Per germline, CDR1 MGHDK and CDR2 SYGVNS. The CDR3 bases are TGTGCCAGCAGGGGTCAGGGTTACACCGGGGAGCTGTTTTTT. Its protein is CASRGQGYTGELFF.

The chain links TRBV12-5 to TRBJ2-3, with 8 bases identical to TRBD2. Germline V gives CDR1 LGHNT, CDR2 FRNRAP. CDR3 length: 19 amino acids. The ends lost 0 bases at V and 1 base at J; junction bases unmatched: 12. The CDR3: CASGLVPPLAGPGTDTQYF. In nucleotides, the CDR3 is TGTGCTAGTGGTTTGGTACCCCCCCTAGCGGGCCCAGGCACAGATACGCAGTATTTT.

J is TRBJ2-3 and V is TRBV6-5; D not resolved. The V end was cut by 6 bases, the J end by 6 bases, with 7 bases between. Germline loops: CDR1 MNHEY, CDR2 SVGAGI. This CDR3 contains 11 residues. CDR3 sequence reads: CASSSGDTQYF. In DNA form, the CDR3 reads TGTGCCAGCAGCTCCGGGGATACGCAGTATTTT.

V is TRBV6-5 and J is TRBJ2-5; weak D call: TRBD1 (5 bases). Germline V CDR1 and CDR2: MNHEY, SVGAGI. Trimming removed 6 bases from V and 7 bases from J, with 15 bases in between. CDR3 length: 13 amino acids. CDR3 sequence: CASSDQGLGTQYF. CDR3 coding DNA: TGTGCCAGCAGCGACCAGGGTCTGGGGACCCAGTACTTC.

The V gene is TRBV7-9, the J gene TRBJ2-2; 7 positions match TRBD2. Trimming at V came to 5 bases and at J to 5 bases, leaving 11 bases not matched to a gene. CDR1 is SEHNR, CDR2 FQNEAQ, per germline (reference sequence). This CDR3 contains 16 residues. Here the CDR3 reads CASSPTGTTKTGELFF. CDR3 nucleotide sequence: TGTGCCAGCAGCCCAACCGGGACTACCAAAACCGGGGAGCTGTTTTTT.

The chain recombines TRBV29-1 with TRBJ1-1, with D maybe TRBD1 (5 bases). The CDR3 sequence is 12 residues long. Trimming removed 1 base at V and 7 bases at J, with 10 bases between. The germline CDR1 and CDR2 sequences are SQVTM and ANQGSEA. The CDR3 nucleotides are TGCAGCGTTGAAGCGGCGACAGATGAAGCTTTCTTT. It translates to CSVEAATDEAFF.

The chain combines TRBV6-5 with TRBJ2-7, with D maybe TRBD1 (7 bases). Germline V gives CDR1 MNHEY, CDR2 SVGAGI. V lost 6 bases to trimming and J lost 3 bases, with 18 bases between them. CDR3 length: 15 amino acids. The CDR3 DNA follows: TGTGCCAGCAGGACAACCGCAGGGGGAGGCTACGAGCAGTACTTC. Translation: CASRTTAGGGYEQYF.

The chain has TRBV25-1 and TRBJ2-3, with TRBD2 identical over 9 bases. The CDR3 has 16 residues. Germline values: CDR1 MGHDK, CDR2 SYGVNS. The V and J ends lost 4 bases and 7 bases, in that order; junction bases with no gene match: 12. The CDR3 region is CASSGLGGRALNTQYF. The CDR3 DNA follows: TGTGCCAGCAGTGGGCTAGGCGGGAGGGCGTTAAATACGCAGTATTTT.

The CDR3 sequence: CASSRGGNTEAFF. The CDR3 DNA reads TGTGCCAGCAGCCGAGGGGGGAACACTGAAGCTTTCTTT. This rearrangement joins TRBV9 to TRBJ1-1; perhaps TRBD1 as D (6 bases). V lost 4 bases to trimming and J lost 1 base, with 8 bases between them. The CDR3 is 13 residues long. Germline V gene sequence: CDR1 SGDLS, CDR2 YYNGEE.